The clone carrying this T cell receptor (beta chain) has ten or more counts. TCRdb's copy holds only in-frame clones and misses some; the assay was immunoSEQ multiplex PCR. The sample consists of approximately 200,000 clones, around 80% of them appearing once. The data were obtained in a study of blood T cell repertoires in COVID-19. Study overall: COVID-19 samples from acute and convalescent phases originated in the United States, Italy and Spain. PBMCs, B-cell-depleted T cells, or T cells provided the cDNA or gDNA that made up the material.

The sample was peripheral blood. This clonotype originated in a woman aged 50 to 60 with acute or convalescent COVID-19.

CDR3 protein: CASSAAGGANGYTF. The CDR3 bases are TGTGCCAGCAGTGCCGCAGGGGGCGCGAATGGCTACACCTTC. This rearrangement joins TRBV2 to TRBJ1-2, with 8 bases identical to TRBD1. The CDR3 has 14 residues. V was clipped by 4 bases and J by 6 bases; unmatched bases: 7. CDR1 SNHLY and CDR2 FYNNEI come from the germline V gene.